One and the same sample provided the 8 T cell receptor beta chains below, sequenced in a study of CXCR3-negative and CXCR3-positive naive CD8 T cells. Study-level results: TRB CDR3s were more hydrophobic in CXCR3-positive than in CXCR3-negative naive cells.

For these receptors, no antigen is known. It was by 5' RACE with UMI labels that the TRB cDNA libraries were prepared. TCRdb re-called the 5' RACE reads and catalogs CDR3 proteins one per entry, DNA excluded. The data include about 140,000 distinct CDR3 sequences; the top ten clones carry 0.41%. Sequencing was done on a sample of naive CXCR3+ CD8+ T cells from blood. Described subset: CD45RO-CCR7+CD27+CD95- naive CD8+ T cells expressing CXCR3 (TNR3+). The receptors were gathered from a human donor in good health. Some clones in this sample may be carry-over from other donors' samples.

V is TRBV28 and J is TRBJ2-1; TCRdb returns TRBD2, unconfirmable since there is no DNA. From germline, CDR1 is MDHEN and CDR2 SYDVKM. The CDR3 extends over 16 amino acids. The CDR3 region is CASSLPSGRWENEQFF. Looking up the rest from reference TRBV28 and TRBJ2-1 gives the full variable domain: DVKVTQSSRYLVKRTGEKVFLECVQDMDHENMFWYRQDPGLGLRLIYFSYDVKMKEKGDIPEGYSVSREKKERFSLILESASTNQTSMYLCASSLPSGRWENEQFFGPGTRLTVL.

The V call is TRBV6-5, the J call TRBJ2-1. This CDR3 has 11 residues. CDR1 and CDR2 from the germline V gene are MNHEY and SVGAGI. This CDR3 reads CASIELNEQFF.

J is TRBJ2-7 and V is TRBV18; TCRdb selects TRBD1, and the lack of DNA leaves this call unchecked. Germline assignment: CDR1 KGHSH and CDR2 LQKENI. The CDR3 sequence is 15 residues long. CDR3 protein: CASSPRPQLGGSGYF.

The rearrangement joins TRBV2 to TRBJ2-7; TCRdb's D call of TRBD1 is untestable without DNA. There are 14 residues in the CDR3. The germline V gene has CDR1 SNHLY and CDR2 FYNNEI. CDR3 protein: CASSEAWGGLEQYF.

This rearrangement joins TRBV6-2 or TRBV6-3 to TRBJ2-1; TCRdb proposes TRBD2, but this gene call is untestable without DNA. This CDR3 is 15 amino acids long. Germline loops: CDR1 MNHEY, CDR2 SVGEGT. The CDR3 spells CASSYSYGTAREQFF.

The V and J genes are TRBV7-9 and TRBJ2-3. This CDR3 has 15 residues. The germline CDR1 and CDR2 sequences are SEHNR and FQNEAQ (reference sequence). CDR3 amino acids: CASSLGFSGTDTQYF.

The CDR3 protein is CASSYGQGANSPLHF. This chain uses TRBV6-5 with TRBJ1-6; the D call from TCRdb, TRBD1, cannot be confirmed without DNA. The CDR3 is 15 residues long. Per the germline V gene, CDR1 is MNHEY and CDR2 is SVGAGI.

CDR3 sequence: CASTGIWGDTQYF. The chain recombines TRBV7-9 with TRBJ2-3. CDR3 size: 13 residues. Germline CDR1 is SEHNR and CDR2 is FQNEAQ (reference sequence).